The clone carrying this TCR beta chain was counted many times. Its antigen is unknown. The data were obtained in a study of identical twins. Findings and limits, study-wide: The models gave estimates that fell short of the out-of-frame TCR alpha sharing seen in monozygotic twins.

TCRdb analysed the 5' RACE reads with MiXCR anew, one entry per CDR3 protein. The table records fewer than 450,000 distinct CDR3 sequences, 7% to 9.5% of them present only once. CDR3 length equals 15 residues. The germline CDR1 and CDR2 sequences are SGHVS and FQNEAQ. The V end was cut by 5 bases, the J end by 6 bases, with 19 bases between. The source material was naive T cells sorted from blood. The receptor comes from a woman between 50 and 59 years old in good health. The V call is TRBV7-8, the J call TRBJ1-2, with D possibly being TRBD1 (5 bases). CDR3 sequence (DNA): TGTGCCAGCAGCACCCGATACGGGGGAGAGGATGGCTACACCTTC. Protein product: CASSTRYGGEDGYTF.